This T cell receptor (beta chain) derives from a study of vaccination effects on CD4 cells after COVID-19 (dated 2022 in TCRdb). For the wider study: Each participant got two doses of an mRNA SARS-CoV-2 vaccine, either BNT162b2 or mRNA-1273. The study compared SARS-CoV-2 spike-specific CD4+ TCR repertoires before and after mRNA vaccination in COVID-19 convalescent patients and infection-naive vaccine recipients. Altogether, around 11 COVID-19 convalescent patients and a handful of SARS-CoV-2-naive healthy vaccine recipients made up the full study. The Oncomine TCR Beta short-read assay on an Illumina iSeq 100 was used to sequence cultures from other donors in the study.

From the germline V gene, CDR1 is KGHSH and CDR2 is LQKENI. V is pared back by 5 bases and J by 1 base, with 7 bases lying between the germline termini. The CDR3 runs 13 residues from the cysteine to the phenylalanine. The only DNA kept is the CDR3, 39 bases in frame from the first base. To identify antigen-specific CD4+ T cell clonotypes by their expansion, the ViraFEST assay first stimulated PBMC with viral peptide pools and then applied TCR sequencing. After around 11 days of culture, CD4+ T cells were isolated with the EasySep CD4+ T cell isolation kit. Negative nucleocapsid antibody results before and after vaccination confirmed that the healthy vaccine recipients had no prior SARS-CoV-2 infection. Each well held roughly 2.2 million PBMC cultured in IMDM containing roughly 5% human AB serum, 8 to 10 IU/ml IL-2 and gentamicin, along with roughly 10 ug/ml peptides. Half of the culture medium was replaced with fresh IL-2-containing medium on days 3 and 7. Each peptide stimulation condition was cultured in triplicate wells unless otherwise noted. Using Ficoll-Paque Plus gradient centrifugation, PBMC were separated from whole blood and then either used fresh or cryopreserved at -140C. Overlapping peptide pools spanned the spike proteins of SARS-CoV-2 and the common cold coronaviruses HCoV-NL63, HCoV-OC43 and HCoV-229E. The QIAamp micro DNA kit was used to extract genomic DNA from the cultured CD4+ T cells.

The study at large found these results: The study was limited by a small number of convalescent patients and lacked early post-infection timepoints. Clones induced by infection and clones induced by vaccination both contracted markedly at late timepoints after vaccination, which fits with T cell responses waning over time. Among healthy vaccine recipients, nearly all vaccine-induced clones were SARS-CoV-2 mono-reactive, and just 1 of 255 was cross-reactive with common cold coronaviruses.

In the case of this clone: Its target antigen remains unknown. Per-base qualities were not stored, and no clone one base away is much larger.

The method behind the library was the immunoSEQ multiplex PCR assay. DNA from the cultured, isolated CD4+ T cells was subjected to TCR beta CDR3 sequencing. In the paper's pipeline: Non-productive TCR sequences were removed and reads were trimmed to the CDR3 region, keeping CDR3s of at least 7 amino acids. Antigen-specific clonotypes were identified with the MANAFEST web app by comparing expansion in peptide wells against reference cultures. Positive clones required FDR<0.05 expansion versus reference and all other wells, odds ratio above 5, and frequency above 0.1% in two replicate wells. A clonotype was called cross-reactive if it was significantly expanded both in SARS-CoV-2 spike wells and in at least one common cold coronavirus spike condition. CDR3 similarity was assessed by Levenshtein distance using the stringdist R package, and unrooted trees were constructed with ape in R 3.6.1. TCRdb's version of the immuneACCESS table is confined to in-frame rearrangements and falls short of the full clone set. An unresolved V gene accounts for under half of the shortfall where checked; the remainder is of unknown origin. Clonal size and the V and J genes are those of that table, whereas D and trimming came from the DNA. In all, the sample holds tens of thousands of clones, and about two thirds of those were seen once. Of the sample, around 16% is held by the ten largest clones.

This TCR was sampled from a human donor who received a COVID-19 vaccine. This receptor chain uses TRBV18 and TRBJ2-3, with the D gene not confidently named. The input for sequencing was CD4+ T cells from PBMCs cultured with HCoV-229E spike peptides, taken before COVID-19 vaccination. Explained via the paper, the cell subset or site label denotes: HCoV-229E spike overlapping peptide pool stimulation. The CDR3 reads as follows: CASSSAGTDTQYF. At the DNA level, the sequence is TGTGCCAGCTCAAGTGCAGGCACAGATACGCAGTATTTT.